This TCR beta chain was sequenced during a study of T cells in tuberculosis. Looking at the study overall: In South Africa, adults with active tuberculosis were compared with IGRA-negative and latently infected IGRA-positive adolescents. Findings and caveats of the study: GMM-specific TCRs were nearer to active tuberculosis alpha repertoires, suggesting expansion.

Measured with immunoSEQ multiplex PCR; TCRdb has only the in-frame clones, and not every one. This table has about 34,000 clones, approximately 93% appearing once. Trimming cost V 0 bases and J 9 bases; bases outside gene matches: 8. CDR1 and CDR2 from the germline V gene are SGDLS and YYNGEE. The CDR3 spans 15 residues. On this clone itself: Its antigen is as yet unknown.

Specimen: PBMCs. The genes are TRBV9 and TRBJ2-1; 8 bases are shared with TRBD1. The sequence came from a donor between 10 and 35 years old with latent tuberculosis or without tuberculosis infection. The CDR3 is CASSVVGQGVSEQFF. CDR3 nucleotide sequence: TGTGCCAGCAGCGTAGTAGGACAGGGTGTAAGTGAGCAGTTCTTC.